The next 13 T cell receptor beta chains were all read from a single sample in a study of shared clonotypes between healthy human individuals. TCRdb's copy holds only in-frame clones and misses some; the assay was immunoSEQ multiplex PCR. The sample lists around 1.6 million clones, about 98% occurring once. The sequenced sample was naive CD4+ T cells sorted from blood. Subset of the sample: CD45RA+ positively selected. The receptors originated from a man aged 25 to 40 in good health.

J is TRBJ2-4 and V is TRBV10-1, with a weak D call TRBD2 (6 bases). The ends were cut back, 5 bases at V and 3 bases at J, with 14 bases in the middle. This CDR3 spans 15 amino acids. Germline CDR1 WNHNN, CDR2 SYGVQD (reference sequence). The CDR3 is CASSKGLEGKNIQYF. The CDR3, as DNA: TGCGCCAGCAGTAAGGGACTGGAAGGCAAAAACATTCAGTACTTC.

In the case of this clone: Given the absence of the conserved phenylalanine or tryptophan at the CDR3 end, a read error is likely. Because the CDR3's place on the DNA is in doubt, the DNA is left out and the CDR3 is given as listed by TCRdb. J is TRBJ2-7 and V is TRBV10-2. The germline CDR1 and CDR2 sequences are WSHSY and SAAADI. Inclusive of both ends, the CDR3 amounts to 8 amino acids. The CDR3 region is CASPCVSA.

The chain recombines TRBV7-2 with TRBJ2-1, with D uncertain. This CDR3 has 13 amino acids. Germline values: CDR1 SGHTA, CDR2 FQGNSA. V shed 1 base and J shed 3 bases, with 4 bases lying between them. The CDR3 loop reads CASSLGIYNEQFF. The CDR3 coding sequence is TGTGCCAGCAGCTTAGGGATCTACAATGAGCAGTTCTTC.

The chain couples TRBV11-2 to TRBJ1-4; 8 bases align to TRBD1. The J segment lost 5 bases and the V segment lost 5 bases, leaving 7 bases of the junction unmatched. The CDR3 runs 15 residues. Germline V gene lookup returns CDR1 SGHAT and CDR2 FQNNGV. The CDR3 loop is CASSLGQGKNEKLFF. CDR3 nucleotide sequence: TGTGCCAGCAGCCTCGGACAGGGCAAAAATGAAAAACTGTTTTTT. The variable domain in full, with the rest retrieved from reference TRBV11-2 and TRBJ1-4, is EAGVAQSPRYKIIEKRQSVAFWCNPISGHATLYWYQQILGQGPKLLIQFQNNGVVDDSQLPKDRFSAERLKGVDSTLKIQPAKLEDSAVYLCASSLGQGKNEKLFFGSGTQLSVL.

The V gene is TRBV5-1, the J gene TRBJ2-7, with TRBD2 matching 14 bases. The CDR3 covers 15 residues. The V segment lost 4 bases and the J segment 7 bases; nucleotides outside the gene matches: 7. Germline CDR1 and CDR2: SGHRS and YFSETQ. CDR3 sequence: CASSPGTSGSGEQYF. CDR3 nucleotides: TGCGCCAGCAGCCCCGGGACTAGCGGGAGCGGGGAGCAGTACTTC.

CDR3 sequence: CASSLTASRYEQYF. For the CDR3, the DNA is TGCGCCAGCAGCTTGACAGCGAGCCGCTACGAGCAGTACTTC. The genes are TRBV5-1 and TRBJ2-7, with D unclear. The V gene lost 1 base and the J gene lost 3 bases, with 11 bases spanning the gap. The CDR3 is made up of 14 amino acids. CDR1 is SGHRS, CDR2 YFSETQ, per germline.

This clone was observed once. The V call is TRBV19, the J call TRBJ2-2; 7 bases are a match to TRBD1. The CDR3 spans 14 residues. Germline lookup yields CDR1 LNHDA and CDR2 SQIVND (reference sequence). V dropped 6 bases and J dropped 5; count of bases not matched to a gene: 6. The CDR3: CASSVGGATGELFF. The DNA of the CDR3 is TGTGCCAGTAGCGTAGGGGGCGCGACCGGGGAGCTGTTTTTT.

The chain recombines TRBV28 with TRBJ1-4; a weak D match, TRBD1 (6 bases). Trimming pared 6 bases from V and 8 bases from J, leaving 16 bases between. The CDR3 has 14 residues. The germline V gene encodes CDR1 MDHEN and CDR2 SYDVKM. As DNA, the CDR3 is TGTGCCAGCAGGGGACAAATTAAATACGAAAAACTGTTTTTT. Residues: CASRGQIKYEKLFF.

This rearrangement joins TRBV19 to TRBJ2-3; 8 bases match TRBD2. Germline trimming cut 4 bases from V and 1 base from J; bases unmatched to any gene: 4. Germline V gives CDR1 LNHDA, CDR2 SQIVND (reference sequence). There are 15 residues in the CDR3. The CDR3 coding sequence is TGTGCCAGTAGTAACAGCGGGAGAGGCACAGATACGCAGTATTTT. Translated, it gives CASSNSGRGTDTQYF.

V and J are TRBV25-1 and TRBJ2-1, with TRBD2 as a possible D gene (5 bases). Germline CDR1 MGHDK, CDR2 SYGVNS. Trimming pared 3 bases from V and 3 bases from J, leaving 9 bases between. The CDR3 has 14 amino acids. The CDR3 bases are TGTGCCAGCAGTGATGGAGGCTTCTACAATGAGCAGTTCTTC. Translating it yields CASSDGGFYNEQFF.

This chain joins TRBV27 and TRBJ1-2, with 10 bases matching TRBD1. Looked up from germline, CDR1 is MNHEY and CDR2 is SMNVEV (reference sequence). The CDR3 runs 14 residues. The V and J ends lost 5 bases and 5 bases, in that order; junction bases with no gene match: 5. The DNA of the CDR3 is TGTGCCAGCAGTCCGACAGGGGGCGCTTATGGCTACACCTTC. It encodes CASSPTGGAYGYTF.

The gene calls are TRBV5-1 and TRBJ2-2; TRBD1 aligns across 7 bases. This CDR3 is 14 amino acids long. The V segment lost 4 bases and the J segment 5 bases; nucleotides outside the gene matches: 5. CDR1 and CDR2 (germline): SGHRS, YFSETQ. The CDR3 loop is CASSTTGVTGELFF. In DNA form, the CDR3 reads TGCGCCAGCAGCACCACAGGGGTTACCGGGGAGCTGTTTTTT. Full variable domain (outside the CDR3, taken from reference TRBV5-1 and TRBJ2-2): KAGVTQTPRYLIKTRGQQVTLSCSPISGHRSVSWYQQTPGQGLQFLFEYFSETQRNKGNFPGRFSGRQFSNSRSEMNVSTLELGDSALYLCASSTTGVTGELFFGEGSRLTVL.

The V call is TRBV28, the J call TRBJ1-5, with D unclear. The CDR3 consists of 12 residues. The germline V gene encodes CDR1 MDHEN and CDR2 SYDVKM. Deletions cut 10 bases from V and 2 bases from J, with 9 bases between. DNA of the CDR3: TGTGCCATTAGGGAGGGCAATCAGCCCCAGCATTTT. This sequence encodes CAIREGNQPQHF.